One TCR beta chain is described in this entry. The sample originates from a study of blood T cell repertoires in COVID-19. About the research overall: Both acute and convalescent COVID-19 samples were obtained from the United States, Italy and Spain. The cDNA or gDNA used as material had been derived from T cells, B-cell-depleted T cells, or PBMCs.

Per the authors' pipeline: Estimation of nucleated cell counts was performed using reference gene primer amplification. Assay: immunoSEQ multiplex PCR; the TCRdb copy retains only in-frame clones and omits some. That table supplies the V and J calls and clone size; D and trimming were determined from the DNA. The sample records some 220,000 clones, approximately 84% being singletons. This CDR3 comprises 14 residues. CDR1 and CDR2 from the germline V gene are SGDLS and YYNGEE. Unmatched junction bases numbered 8, after V lost 3 bases and J lost 8 bases. The genes are TRBV9 and TRBJ2-1, with 7 bases lining up with TRBD1. The sequenced sample consisted of peripheral blood. This receptor was taken from a man aged 45-65 years who had recovered from COVID-19. CDR3 residues: CASSAYVQGDEQFF. In DNA form, the CDR3 reads TGTGCCAGCAGCGCTTACGTCCAGGGGGATGAGCAGTTCTTC. Filled out from reference TRBV9 and TRBJ2-1, the complete variable domain reads DSGVTQTPKHLITATGQRVTLRCSPRSGDLSVYWYQQSLDQGLQFLIQYYNGEERAKGNILERFSAQQFPDLHSELNLSSLELGDSALYFCASSAYVQGDEQFFGPGTRLTVL.